The present TCR beta chain was sequenced within a study of CD8 T cells in ankylosing spondylitis (dated by TCRdb to between 2016 and 2019). Context from the whole study: The study profiled T cell receptor beta repertoires in healthy donors and ankylosing spondylitis patients to find disease-linked TCR variants. Peripheral blood samples were taken, and synovial fluid was additionally collected from ankylosing spondylitis patients. The full study cohort was made up of 25 ankylosing spondylitis patients and 108 healthy donors.

General study outcomes and caveats: Blood from ankylosing spondylitis patients appeared to be characterized by a TCR beta motif made up of about 8 highly homologous amino acid variants. The disease-linked clones showed a CD8+ phenotype and occurred at relatively low frequencies in peripheral blood. The disease-linked clones were reported to be significantly enriched in matched synovial fluid samples from ankylosing spondylitis patients. Some motif variants were previously reported in synovial fluid and blood of reactive arthritis patients, suggesting common disease-initiation mechanisms.

The germline V gene provides CDR1 SGHRS and CDR2 YFSETQ. There are 16 amino acids in the CDR3, from cysteine to phenylalanine inclusive. The DNA shown is the 48-base CDR3, in frame from base 1. V trim: 6 bases; J trim: 7 bases; unmatched bases: 11. Synovial fluid samples and blood samples obtained from the same ankylosing spondylitis patients were matched. This clonotype was detected only once. Its antigen is currently not known. There are no base qualities to consult, and no much larger clone falls within one base. A lone read gives weak evidence. Sequenced using an Illumina HiSeq 2500. Quantitative 5'-RACE with molecular barcodes was the method used to prepare the TCR beta libraries. In the paper's pipeline: To identify disease-linked TCR variants, a new computational method was used, one built on a probabilistic model of VDJ rearrangement. TCRdb reprocessed the public reads (quality trimming at Q25 with fastp, clone calling with MiXCR) and kept in-frame beta chains. Under each unique CDR3 protein, matching rows form one entry showing the most common genes and DNA. The V and J calls reflect TCRdb's pipeline rather than the authors' work. This sample has 150,000 to 200,000 distinct CDR3 sequences in its table, and around a third of those were observed once. The biggest ten clones account for 6% of the sample.

Material for sequencing was synovial fluid, either unsorted or a sorted T cell fraction (not recorded which). The receptor was isolated from a male donor with ankylosing spondylitis. The sequence links TRBV5-1 to TRBJ2-7; 15 junctional bases match TRBD2. The CDR3 reads CASKRTSGGVAEEQYF. The nucleotide sequence reads TGCGCCAGCAAAAGGACTAGCGGGGGGGTGGCGGAAGAGCAGTACTTC.